This TCR beta chain was profiled in a study of blood T cell repertoires in COVID-19 (dated by TCRdb to the early 2020s). About the study as a whole: Samples covering the acute and convalescent phases of COVID-19 were provided by collaborators in the United States, Italy and Spain. The prospective study material was composed of cDNA or gDNA derived from T cells, B-cell-depleted T cells, or PBMCs. The dataset comprised deeply sampled blood TCRbeta repertoires from subjects exposed to, actively infected with, or recovered from COVID-19. The repertoires were made available in a free public database intended to serve as a resource for research on the immune response to SARS-CoV-2. The samples were drawn from the first 160 participants of the ongoing ImmuneRACE study and from 950 to 1,500 subjects provided by 6 global collaborators. Nearly every sample came with metadata listing a de-identified subject ID, COVID-19 status, age in years and sex. Where available, HLA class I and class II types were obtained from metadata supplied by the sample provider rather than from assay-based typing.

The germline V gene gives CDR1 as SGHTA and CDR2 as FQGNSA. The CDR3, from cysteine to phenylalanine, totals 14 residues. Of all the DNA, just the CDR3 is kept, 42 bases in frame from base 1. Germline trimming amounts to 5 bases on V and 7 bases on J, with 8 as the count of junction bases outside the gene matches. On this clone: The antigen it binds to is not known. There are no base qualities to consult, and no much larger clone falls within one base.

What the study reported, not specific to this receptor: Clinical and demographic metadata were provided uncurated, with the amount varying by source and participant.

Enrolling through a virtual design, the prospective study's participants ranged in age from roughly 18 to 95 years and lived across about two dozen United States geographic areas. Cohort assignment in the prospective study relied on participant-reported clinical history from a screening survey and a study questionnaire. Recovered participants in ImmuneRACE Cohort 3 were defined by two consecutive negative NP/OP PCR tests, clearance by a healthcare professional, or resolution of symptoms. In the prospective study, whole blood, serum and a nasopharyngeal or oropharyngeal swab were collected from each participant by mobile phlebotomists. Prospective study participants could optionally give additional blood draws and questionnaires over an approximately 2-month period. Blood samples from the prospective study were shipped frozen or at room temperature prior to DNA extraction. The immunoSEQ Assay, a bias-controlled multiplex PCR, was used to amplify TCRbeta CDR3 regions from genomic DNA. The source study handled its data this way. The number of nucleated cells in each sample was estimated from the amplification of reference gene primers within the assay. Sequence reads were collapsed and filtered to measure the absolute abundance of every unique TCRbeta CDR3 rearrangement. For each sample, productive Simpson clonality was calculated as the square root of Simpson's diversity index across productive rearrangements. Here the immuneACCESS table is served through TCRdb, limited to in-frame sequences with V and J called. Missing clones are a known gap in these copies; in checked studies unresolved V genes cover under half, and the rest lacks a known reason. V and J calls and clone size are copied from that table; D and trimming were computed from the DNA. The sample table records over 200,000 clones; nearly 90% of these occur just once. Jointly, the top ten make up 11% of the sample.

Material for sequencing was PBMCs or T cells enriched from blood (not recorded which). In this chain, TRBV7-2 is recombined with TRBJ1-3; TRBD1 aligns with 7 central bases. The TCR sequence derives from a man aged 25 to 40 who had recovered from COVID-19. The CDR3 has the sequence CASSVLGGANTIYF. The DNA sequence reads TGTGCCAGCAGCGTACTAGGGGGCGCGAACACCATATATTTT.